This T cell receptor beta chain was identified during a study of T cells in Graves' hyperthyroidism and ophthalmopathy. The CDR3 extends over 15 amino acids. Germline V gene sequence: CDR1 DFQATT, CDR2 SNEGSKA (reference sequence). V lost 0 bases, J lost 9 bases, and 21 bases lay in between. Extraction of PBMCs used more than 8.5 ml of fresh peripheral blood. TCR beta CDR3 region amplification was performed from RNA transcripts. An initial round of RT-PCR targeting the TCR CDR3 relied on the HTBI primer set. TCRdb reprocessed the multiplex PCR reads via MiXCR and lists one record per CDR3 protein. The data show about 270,000 distinct CDR3 sequences, roughly a quarter seen once. This clonotype was counted at least ten times. Its specificity is not known. Points from the study as a whole: Also found in blood were most expanded thyroid clonotypes above 0.001.

The sequencing input was blood. The V and J genes are TRBV20-1 and TRBJ2-7; D not certain. The TCR was taken from a woman between 40 and 50 years old with Graves' ophthalmopathy. This CDR3 is CSARDLNGPLLGQYF. CDR3 in DNA: TGCAGTGCTAGAGATCTAAACGGGCCCCTCCTCGGGCAGTACTTC.